These 15 T cell receptor beta chains were all obtained from the same sample, sequenced in a study of blood T cell repertoires in COVID-19. Here immunoSEQ multiplex PCR was the method, and the copy in TCRdb shows in-frame clones only, minus some. The repertoire holds about 320,000 clones, with roughly 86% as singletons. The sequencing sample was made of peripheral blood. These receptors all stem from a woman between 25 and 40 years old with COVID-19, enrolled during active disease.

The rearrangement joins TRBV6-5 to TRBJ1-5, with D perhaps TRBD1 (5 bases). V lost 4 bases to trimming and J lost 7 bases, with 17 bases between them. Germline CDR1 MNHEY, CDR2 SVGAGI. The CDR3 spans 15 residues. Here the CDR3 reads CASSFIAGKGQPQHF. The CDR3 DNA follows: TGTGCCAGCAGTTTTATTGCAGGGAAAGGACAGCCCCAGCATTTT.

The V call is TRBV6-1, the J call TRBJ2-7; TRBD1 agrees at 10 bases. After removal of 1 base from V and 0 bases from J, the junction contained 0 bases not matched to a gene. CDR1 is MNHNS, CDR2 SASEGT, per germline. The CDR3 extends over 15 amino acids. In nucleotides, the CDR3 is TGTGCCAGCAGTGAAGGACAGGGGGCCTCCTACGAGCAGTACTTC. Translated: CASSEGQGASYEQYF.

The rearrangement uses TRBV6-5 and TRBJ1-2; D possibly corresponds to TRBD1 (5 bases). In germline, CDR1 is MNHEY, CDR2 SVGAGI. The CDR3 consists of 13 residues. V was cut by 6 bases and J by 8 bases, with 16 bases left in between. CDR3 sequence reads: CASSSGPRGGYTF. DNA for the CDR3: TGTGCCAGCAGCTCCGGTCCCCGGGGGGGCTACACCTTC.

The chain recombines TRBV19 with TRBJ1-2; TRBD1 agrees at 7 bases. This CDR3 contains 14 residues. The junction had 3 bases not matched to a gene; V was cut back by 3 bases and J by 2 bases. Germline V gives CDR1 LNHDA, CDR2 SQIVND (reference sequence). Here the CDR3 reads CASSMGTANYGYTF. The CDR3 coding sequence is TGTGCCAGTAGTATGGGGACAGCCAACTATGGCTACACCTTC. The variable domain in full, with the rest retrieved from reference TRBV19 and TRBJ1-2, is DGGITQSPKYLFRKEGQNVTLSCEQNLNHDAMYWYRQDPGQGLRLIYYSQIVNDFQKGDIAEGYSVSREKKESFPLTVTSAQKNPTAFYLCASSMGTANYGYTFGSGTRLTVV.

This chain uses TRBV9 with TRBJ2-1; 10 bases fit TRBD2. The CDR3 length is 15 residues. After removal of 3 bases from V and 10 bases from J, the junction contained 10 bases not matched to a gene. The germline gives CDR1 SGDLS, CDR2 YYNGEE. The DNA of the CDR3 is TGTGCCAGCAGCGCAACTAGCGGGGAAGCAGGGGAGCAGTTCTTC. It yields the protein CASSATSGEAGEQFF.

The chain joins TRBV19 to TRBJ2-6; a weak D match, TRBD1 (5 bases). Germline V gives CDR1 LNHDA, CDR2 SQIVND (reference sequence). V lost 5 bases, J lost 3 bases, and 8 bases lay in between. The CDR3 covers 14 residues. DNA of the CDR3: TGTGCCAGTAGTTTCACAGGTGGGGCCAACGTCCTGACTTTC. As protein: CASSFTGGANVLTF.

This rearrangement joins TRBV19 to TRBJ1-6; 7 bases are a match to TRBD1. There are 15 residues in the CDR3. V shed 4 bases, J shed 9 bases, and the junction held 9 bases outside the gene matches. The V gene's germline CDR1 is LNHDA and CDR2 SQIVND (reference sequence). In DNA form, the CDR3 reads TGTGCCAGTAGTACTGACCACGACAGGGCTTCACCCCTCCACTTT. Residues: CASSTDHDRASPLHF.

The rearrangement links TRBV10-3 to TRBJ1-1; D perhaps matches TRBD1 (5 bases). The CDR3 is 16 residues long. The V gene lost 4 bases and the J gene lost 10 bases, with 25 bases spanning the gap. From germline, CDR1 is ENHRY and CDR2 SYGVKD. CDR3 amino acids: CAISAGERDGGLGAFF. CDR3 DNA sequence: TGTGCCATCAGTGCGGGCGAACGGGACGGGGGTCTTGGAGCTTTCTTT.

This clone was seen once. This chain links TRBV5-1 with TRBJ2-1, with D possibly TRBD1 on 5 matching bases. Germline V gene lookup returns CDR1 SGHRS and CDR2 YFSETQ. Trimming pared 7 bases from V and 6 bases from J, leaving 14 bases between. The CDR3 extends over 13 amino acids. CDR3 sequence: CASGRLGANEQFF. CDR3 DNA sequence: TGCGCCAGCGGAAGGCTAGGGGCCAATGAGCAGTTCTTC.

V and J are TRBV5-1 and TRBJ2-5; weak D call: TRBD1 (6 bases). Germline V lookup: CDR1 SGHRS, CDR2 YFSETQ. CDR3 length: 15 amino acids. V was pared by 3 bases and J by 2 bases, with 14 bases between. CDR3 sequence reads: CASSYSTTGQETQYF. The CDR3 DNA reads TGCGCCAGCAGCTACTCCACGACAGGTCAAGAGACCCAGTACTTC.

This chain joins TRBV28 and TRBJ1-2; TRBD1 agrees at 9 bases. This CDR3 has 16 amino acids. With 5 bases clipped from V and 5 bases from J, the junction kept 12 bases outside the gene matches. The V gene's germline CDR1 is MDHEN and CDR2 SYDVKM. The CDR3 DNA is TGTGCCAGCAGTCCTAAAGGACAGGGGTTCGGGTATGGCTACACCTTC. Translation gives CASSPKGQGFGYGYTF.

The chain uses TRBV11-2 and TRBJ2-5; the D gene is possibly TRBD1 (5 bases). The CDR3 is made up of 13 amino acids. Between the trimmed V and J ends, which lost 0 bases and 7 bases, there was a span of 9 bases. Germline V gene lookup returns CDR1 SGHAT and CDR2 FQNNGV. CDR3 residues: CASSLDRDATQYF. For the CDR3, the DNA is TGTGCCAGCAGCTTAGACAGGGATGCGACCCAGTACTTC. Based on the CDR3 plus reference TRBV11-2 and TRBJ2-5, the full variable domain is EAGVAQSPRYKIIEKRQSVAFWCNPISGHATLYWYQQILGQGPKLLIQFQNNGVVDDSQLPKDRFSAERLKGVDSTLKIQPAKLEDSAVYLCASSLDRDATQYFGPGTRLLVL.

This chain links TRBV7-9 with TRBJ2-1; possibly TRBD1 for D (5 bases). Looked up from germline, CDR1 is SEHNR and CDR2 is FQNEAQ (reference sequence). This CDR3 is built from 15 residues. V lost 1 base to trimming and J lost 3 bases, with 10 bases between them. The CDR3 coding sequence is TGTGCCAGCAGCTTAGGAGGTAGGGGCTACAATGAGCAGTTCTTC. It translates to CASSLGGRGYNEQFF.

The DNA for the CDR3 is TGTGCCAGTAGTAACGGACAGCTCCAAGGCGGAGATACGCAGTATTTT. Translated: CASSNGQLQGGDTQYF. The V call is TRBV19, the J call TRBJ2-3; D is possibly TRBD1 (6 bases). The CDR3 extends over 16 amino acids. V dropped 4 bases and J dropped 5 bases, with 19 bases sitting between them. Germline CDR1 is LNHDA and CDR2 is SQIVND (reference sequence).

The chain recombines TRBV19 with TRBJ1-5, with D possibly being TRBD1 (6 bases). From germline, CDR1 is LNHDA and CDR2 SQIVND (reference sequence). The V gene lost 5 bases and the J gene lost 4 bases, with 18 bases spanning the gap. This CDR3 has 16 residues. DNA of the CDR3: TGTGCCAGTAGTGTCGGTGCAGGGGAGGGTAATCAGCCCCAGCATTTT. This gives the protein CASSVGAGEGNQPQHF.